The clone carrying this T cell receptor (beta chain) was detected a few times. Aged 18 to 65, the patients had hyperthyroidism that was newly diagnosed and had lasted under 2 months. Clinical symptoms, serum thyroxine and TRAb, thyroid ultrasound and orbital computed tomography were used for the diagnoses. Any symptoms of ophthalmopathy came after the first hyperthyroidism diagnosis, from which the blood sample dates. RNA transcripts gave rise to amplified TCR beta CDR3 regions. First-round RT-PCR with HTBI primers amplified the TCR CDR3 region. In TCRdb, the multiplex PCR reads were re-called with MiXCR into one record per CDR3 protein. The repertoire consists of roughly 360,000 distinct CDR3 sequences, with about 13% occurring once and the leading ten covering more than 20%. This sample was taken from a study of T cells in Graves' hyperthyroidism and ophthalmopathy. This CDR3 region has 11 residues. Trimming took off 3 bases at V and 14 bases at J, with 11 bases between the two ends. Germline V gives CDR1 WNHNN, CDR2 SYGVQD (reference sequence).

The TCR was taken from a man in his thirties or forties with Graves' hyperthyroidism that later progressed to Graves' ophthalmopathy. The specimen sequenced was blood. The chain is built from TRBV10-1 and TRBJ2-1; possibly TRBD1 for D (5 bases). For the CDR3, the DNA is TGCGCCAGCAGTGAACTTGGGGCGAAGTTCTTC. Protein: CASSELGAKFF.